The following is a TCR beta chain sequence with its context. TCRdb keeps only in-frame clones here, not all; method: immunoSEQ multiplex PCR. Counted here are roughly 120,000 clones, 80% to 90% occurring once; the ten biggest clones make up 0.88%. The sample is drawn from a study of blood T cell repertoires in COVID-19. This CDR3 region has 14 residues. Trimming cost V 1 base and J 7 bases, with 12 bases left between them. Germline assignment: CDR1 SGHRS and CDR2 YFSETQ. The rearrangement joins TRBV5-1 to TRBJ2-1, with TRBD2 as a possible D gene (5 bases). Sequenced material: peripheral blood. The receptor was isolated from a woman between 50 and 59 years old with active or convalescent COVID-19. The CDR3 DNA reads TGCGCCAGCAGCTTGTCTATTGGGGAGAATGAGCAGTTCTTC. Translated: CASSLSIGENEQFF. Filled out from reference TRBV5-1 and TRBJ2-1, the complete variable domain reads KAGVTQTPRYLIKTRGQQVTLSCSPISGHRSVSWYQQTPGQGLQFLFEYFSETQRNKGNFPGRFSGRQFSNSRSEMNVSTLELGDSALYLCASSLSIGENEQFFGPGTRLTVL.